The 29 T cell receptor beta chains below all came from one sample that was sequenced in a study of T cells in Graves' hyperthyroidism and ophthalmopathy. The TCR beta CDR3 regions underwent amplification using RNA transcripts as the source. TCR CDR3 regions were first amplified by RT-PCR with HTBI primers. MiXCR, applied by TCRdb to the multiplex PCR reads, yields one record per CDR3 protein. The sample holds about 840,000 distinct CDR3 sequences, over 35% seen once. Source material: blood. Receptor source: a man aged 18 to 30 with Graves' hyperthyroidism.

Comment on this clonotype: This may be a read error, as it is one base from a much larger clone. This chain joins TRBV19 and TRBJ2-6; the D gene is possibly TRBD2 (5 bases). This CDR3 has 15 residues. Germline CDR1 is LNHDA and CDR2 is SQIVND (reference sequence). The CDR3: CASSIEGSEANVLTF. For the CDR3, the DNA is TGTGCCAGTAGTATCGAGGGCTCTGAGGCCAACGTCCTGACTTTC. The full variable domain, completed using reference TRBV19 and TRBJ2-6, is DGGITQSPKYLFRKEGQNVTLSCEQNLNHDAMYWYRQDPGQGLRLIYYSQIVNDFQKGDIAEGYSVSREKKESFPLTVTSAQKNPTAFYLCASSIEGSEANVLTFGAGSRLTVL.

This chain links TRBV6-5 with TRBJ2-7; TRBD2 matches 8 bases. The CDR3 is 15 amino acids. Germline CDR1 is MNHEY and CDR2 is SVGAGI. V was clipped by 6 bases and J by 3 bases; unmatched bases: 10. The DNA for the CDR3 is TGTGCCAGCAGGAGGACAGCGGGAGCCCTCTACGAGCAGTACTTC. This encodes CASRRTAGALYEQYF.

This clonotype was detected only a few times. CDR3 nucleotide sequence: TGCAGTGCAAGCGCCTGGGAGAACACTGAAGCTTTCTTT. This sequence encodes CSASAWENTEAFF. This sequence joins TRBV20-1 and TRBJ1-1; D unclear. The germline CDR1 and CDR2 sequences are DFQATT and SNEGSKA (reference sequence). This CDR3 is built from 13 residues. Deletions cut 6 bases from V and 1 base from J, with 12 bases between.

This clonotype was seen repeatedly, ten times or more. V is TRBV10-3 and J is TRBJ1-1; maybe TRBD1 (6 bases). The V gene lost 6 bases and the J gene lost 1 base, with 9 bases spanning the gap. The CDR3 runs to 13 residues. Looked up from germline, CDR1 is ENHRY and CDR2 is SYGVKD. In DNA, the CDR3 is TGTGCCATCAGATTGGGACAGAACACTGAAGCTTTCTTT. This gives the protein CAIRLGQNTEAFF.

Only one count was recorded for this clonotype. V is TRBV10-3 and J is TRBJ1-6; 9 bases align to TRBD1. CDR1 is ENHRY and CDR2 is SYGVKD in the germline V gene. The CDR3 runs to 14 residues. With 6 bases clipped from V and 8 bases from J, the junction kept 5 bases outside the gene matches. The CDR3 nucleotides read TGTGCCATCAGCATGGGACAGGGAGATTCACCCCTCCACTTT. Amino acid sequence: CAISMGQGDSPLHF.

The chain couples TRBV25-1 to TRBJ1-1; D unresolved. This CDR3 contains 15 residues. Germline CDR1 reads MGHDK; CDR2 reads SYGVNS. Trimming left V 5 bases short and J 8 bases short, with 21 bases between. CDR3 DNA sequence: TGTGCCAGCAGTTACCTCAGGCACGCGCGGGAAGAAGCTTTCTTT. This codes for CASSYLRHAREEAFF.

This clonotype was seen at least ten times. The CDR3 DNA follows: TGCAGTGCTGTAGGGCTGGAGACCCAGTACTTC. It encodes CSAVGLETQYF. This chain links TRBV20-1 with TRBJ2-5; no reliable D call. V was cut by 5 bases and J by 5 bases, with 9 bases left in between. CDR1 is DFQATT, CDR2 SNEGSKA, per germline (reference sequence). The CDR3 extends over 11 amino acids.

As to this clonotype: The junction and the germline gene differ at one end; a read error may be behind it. The CDR3 sequence is CASSSRDRGDSHEQYF. The CDR3 region has the DNA TGTGCCAGCAGCTCCAGGGACAGGGGTGACTCCCACGAGCAGTACTTC. This rearrangement joins TRBV7-9 to TRBJ2-7; 10 bases agree with TRBD1. CDR3 length equals 16 residues. CDR1 and CDR2 from the germline V gene are SEHNR and FQNEAQ (reference sequence).

The chain is built from TRBV5-6 and TRBJ2-5; a possible D gene is TRBD2 (6 bases). This CDR3 is built from 15 residues. V shed 6 bases and J shed 5 bases, with 20 bases lying between them. Germline assignment: CDR1 SGHDT and CDR2 YYEEEE. The CDR3 here is CASTSKGLGFETQYF. The CDR3 coding sequence is TGTGCCAGCACCTCAAAGGGACTGGGGTTCGAGACCCAGTACTTC.

This clonotype was picked up many times. The chain is built from TRBV19 and TRBJ1-2; 7 nucleotides line up with TRBD1. CDR3 length equals 10 residues. V trimming: 9 bases; J trimming: 8 bases; junction bases outside the gene matches: 3. Germline CDR1 is LNHDA and CDR2 is SQIVND (reference sequence). The CDR3, as DNA: TGTGCCAGGACAGGGCGCGGCTACACCTTC. Amino acid sequence: CARTGRGYTF.

This clonotype was observed a few times. V gene TRBV6-4 combines with J gene TRBJ2-5, with a weak D call TRBD2 (5 bases). The CDR3 runs 15 residues. V dropped 2 bases and J dropped 2 bases, with 12 bases sitting between them. CDR1 and CDR2 (germline): MRHNA, SNTAGT. DNA of the CDR3: TGTGCCAGCAGTGACGGACTGGAGACTCAAGAGACCCAGTACTTC. It codes for CASSDGLETQETQYF.

A remark on this clonotype: A much larger clone differs from this one at a single base, so this may be a read error. The missing conserved phenylalanine or tryptophan at the end of this CDR3 makes a read error likely. The chain is built from TRBV7-6 and TRBJ2-7; 10 nucleotides align to TRBD2. The junction had 4 bases not matched to a gene; V was cut back by 1 base and J by 4 bases. The CDR3 runs to 15 residues. Germline V CDR1 and CDR2: SGHVS, FNYEAQ. The CDR3 loop reads CASSLVASGSYEQYI. CDR3 nucleotide sequence: TGTGCCAGCAGCTTAGTAGCTAGCGGGAGTTACGAGCAGTACATC.

The chain carries TRBV3-1 and TRBJ1-4; the match to TRBD1 covers 7 bases. The CDR3 runs 13 residues. With V trimmed by 6 bases and J by 6 bases, 4 bases remained unmatched. Germline V gene sequence: CDR1 LGHDT, CDR2 YNNKEL (reference sequence). This chain's CDR3 is CASSPDRDEKLFF. The CDR3 DNA follows: TGTGCCAGCAGTCCTGACAGGGATGAAAAACTGTTTTTT. The variable domain in full, with the rest retrieved from reference TRBV3-1 and TRBJ1-4, is DTAVSQTPKYLVTQMGNDKSIKCEQNLGHDTMYWYKQDSKKFLKIMFSYNNKELIINETVPNRFSPKSPDKAHLNLHINSLELGDSAVYFCASSPDRDEKLFFGSGTQLSVL.

The DNA for the CDR3 is TGTGCCAGCAGGCGGAGGTGGGACAGTATTTACGAGCAGTACTTC. This sequence encodes CASRRRWDSIYEQYF. The chain links TRBV7-8 to TRBJ2-7; 7 bases are shared with TRBD1. The CDR3 is 15 amino acids. The trim removed 6 bases at V and 4 bases at J, leaving 12 bases unmatched. The germline V gene encodes CDR1 SGHVS and CDR2 FQNEAQ.

This clonotype has only a few counts. The V and J genes are TRBV7-2 and TRBJ1-2; D call uncertain. CDR1 and CDR2 (germline): SGHTA, FQGNSA. With 1 base removed from V and 0 bases from J, the gap between germline ends came to 12 bases. The CDR3 contains 16 residues. Written as DNA, the CDR3 is TGTGCCAGCAGCTTAGGGGCAGGATTCTCTAACTATGGCTACACCTTC. This gives the protein CASSLGAGFSNYGYTF.

V usage is TRBV9 and J usage is TRBJ1-2, with unresolved D. CDR3 length: 13 residues. Trimming stripped 2 bases from V and 4 bases from J, with 9 bases between. Germline assignment: CDR1 SGDLS and CDR2 YYNGEE. CDR3 in DNA: TGTGCCAGCAGCGTTTCAGAGTTCTATGGCTACACCTTC. This encodes CASSVSEFYGYTF.

Worth noting for this clonotype: At one boundary the junction diverges from the germline segment, which might be a read error. The chain is built from TRBV12-3 or TRBV12-4 and TRBJ2-7; 8 bases are a match to TRBD1. The CDR3 consists of 11 residues. CDR3 nucleotides: TGTGCCAGCAGTCCGGGACAGGACATTTGGTTC. Protein sequence: CASSPGQDIWF.

This clonotype appeared a few times. The chain employs TRBV11-2 and TRBJ2-7; a possible D gene is TRBD2 (7 bases). V lost 2 bases and J lost 3, with 14 bases in between. In germline, CDR1 is SGHAT, CDR2 FQNNGV. The CDR3 spans 15 residues. The CDR3 region has the DNA TGTGCCAGCAGCTTAAGGGGGGGGTTCATCTACGAGCAGTACTTC. Protein: CASSLRGGFIYEQYF.

The chain links TRBV29-1 to TRBJ1-2; D ambiguous. Trimming cost V 3 bases and J 11 bases, with 7 bases left between them. CDR1 is SQVTM and CDR2 is ANQGSEA in the germline V gene. The CDR3 contains 9 residues. The DNA of the CDR3 is TGCAGCGTTGACTTGTCTTACACCTTC. It yields the protein CSVDLSYTF.

This clonotype came up many times. The chain carries TRBV29-1 and TRBJ2-7; D is ambiguous. Trimming shortened V by 7 bases and J by 5 bases, and 12 bases separated the two germline ends. Germline V gene sequence: CDR1 SQVTM, CDR2 ANQGSEA. This CDR3 comprises 11 residues. The CDR3, as DNA: TGCAGCGGCCGAGTAAGGAACGAGCAGTACTTC. It is translated as CSGRVRNEQYF.

This chain joins TRBV15 and TRBJ2-7; possible D gene TRBD2, 6 bases. V was trimmed by 0 bases and J by 2 bases, leaving 17 bases between them. This CDR3 has 17 amino acids. Germline CDR1 is LNHNV and CDR2 is YYDKDF (reference sequence). The chain's CDR3 is CATSRDLLGGSPYEQYF. CDR3 nucleotides: TGTGCCACCAGCAGAGATCTCCTTGGGGGGAGCCCCTACGAGCAGTACTTC.

This clonotype was seen a few times. The V and J genes are TRBV12-3 or TRBV12-4 and TRBJ2-5; 8 positions match TRBD2. CDR3 length equals 16 residues. V lost 0 bases to trimming and J lost 5 bases; unmatched junction nucleotides: 8. As DNA, the CDR3 is TGTGCCAGCAGTTTAGCTGCTAGCGGGTACGGGGAGACCCAGTACTTC. Translating it yields CASSLAASGYGETQYF.

This chain uses TRBV7-2 with TRBJ1-5, with D unclear. Germline V gene sequence: CDR1 SGHTA, CDR2 FQGNSA. Trimming took 0 bases from V and 0 from J, leaving 12 bases between them. CDR3 size: 17 residues. CDR3 protein: CASSLAFVPYSNQPQHF. CDR3 coding DNA: TGTGCCAGCAGCTTAGCATTTGTCCCCTATAGCAATCAGCCCCAGCATTTT.

Concerning this clonotype itself: The junction shows a germline mismatch at one end, possibly a read error. The chain joins TRBV20-1 to TRBJ2-6; 7 nucleotides match TRBD1. Germline CDR1 reads DFQATT; CDR2 reads SNEGSKA (reference sequence). This CDR3 spans 13 amino acids. The CDR3 loop is CSAIDDRAYVLTF. The CDR3 coding sequence is TGCAGTGCTATAGACGACAGGGCCTACGTCCTGACTTTC.

V and J are TRBV5-1 and TRBJ1-1; D is uncertain. This CDR3 contains 12 residues. The germline V and J ends were trimmed by 5 bases and 2 bases, with 7 bases remaining between them. CDR1 is SGHRS, CDR2 YFSETQ, per germline. In nucleotides, the CDR3 is TGCGCCAGCAGGGCCAGCAACACTGAAGCTTTCTTT. This codes for CASRASNTEAFF.

The genes are TRBV19 and TRBJ2-2; TRBD2 agrees at 9 bases. V lost 3 bases to trimming and J lost 4 bases; unmatched junction nucleotides: 9. The CDR3 totals 17 residues. Per germline, CDR1 LNHDA and CDR2 SQIVND (reference sequence). The CDR3 protein is CASSMEAGGPGTGELFF. As DNA, the CDR3 is TGTGCCAGTAGTATGGAGGCGGGGGGGCCGGGCACCGGGGAGCTGTTTTTT.

The table lists this clonotype with many counts. At one boundary the junction diverges from the germline segment, which might be a read error. The chain joins TRBV7-7 to TRBJ2-5; D is unclear. Germline V gives CDR1 SSHAT, CDR2 FNYEAQ (reference sequence). This CDR3 is built from 12 residues. CDR3 sequence: CASSSPTGTQYF. In nucleotides, the CDR3 is TGTGCTAGCAGCTCCCCAACGGGGACCCAGTACTTC.

A remark on this clonotype: This may stem from a read error, because a much larger clone lies one nucleotide away. J is TRBJ2-5 and V is TRBV14; TRBD1 aligns across 9 bases. Germline V lookup: CDR1 SGHDN, CDR2 FVKESK. There are 15 residues in the CDR3. The CDR3, as DNA: TGTGCCAGCAGCCAAGAGGGGGACAGGGTTGAGACCCAGCACTTC. It encodes CASSQEGDRVETQHF.

The rearrangement uses TRBV7-6 and TRBJ1-1, with 7 bases aligning to TRBD1. The CDR3 is 16 residues long. V shed 6 bases, J shed 3 bases, and the junction held 13 bases outside the gene matches. CDR1 and CDR2 from the germline V gene are SGHVS and FNYEAQ. CDR3 nucleotides: TGTGCCAGCAGTGAAGCAGGGGCCAGGGGGGACACTGAAGCTTTCTTT. It codes for CASSEAGARGDTEAFF. Full variable domain (missing parts from reference TRBV7-6 and TRBJ1-1): GAGVSQSPRYKVTKRGQDVALRCDPISGHVSLYWYRQALGQGPEFLTYFNYEAQQDKSGLPNDRFSAERPEGSISTLTIQRTEQRDSAMYRCASSEAGARGDTEAFFGQGTRLTVV.